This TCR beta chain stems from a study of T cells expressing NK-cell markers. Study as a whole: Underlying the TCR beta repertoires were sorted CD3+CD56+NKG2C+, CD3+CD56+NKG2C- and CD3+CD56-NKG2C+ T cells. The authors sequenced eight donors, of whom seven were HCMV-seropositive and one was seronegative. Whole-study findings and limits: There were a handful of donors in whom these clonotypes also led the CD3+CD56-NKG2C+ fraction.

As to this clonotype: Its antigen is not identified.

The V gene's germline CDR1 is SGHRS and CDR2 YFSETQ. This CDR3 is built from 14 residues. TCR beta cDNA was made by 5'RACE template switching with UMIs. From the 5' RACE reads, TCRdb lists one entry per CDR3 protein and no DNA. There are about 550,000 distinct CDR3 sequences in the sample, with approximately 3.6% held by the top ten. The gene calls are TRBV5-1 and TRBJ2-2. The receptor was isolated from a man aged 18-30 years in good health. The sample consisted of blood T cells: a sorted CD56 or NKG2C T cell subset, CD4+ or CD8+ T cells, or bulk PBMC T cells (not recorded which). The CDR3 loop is CASSLVGPSGELFF.